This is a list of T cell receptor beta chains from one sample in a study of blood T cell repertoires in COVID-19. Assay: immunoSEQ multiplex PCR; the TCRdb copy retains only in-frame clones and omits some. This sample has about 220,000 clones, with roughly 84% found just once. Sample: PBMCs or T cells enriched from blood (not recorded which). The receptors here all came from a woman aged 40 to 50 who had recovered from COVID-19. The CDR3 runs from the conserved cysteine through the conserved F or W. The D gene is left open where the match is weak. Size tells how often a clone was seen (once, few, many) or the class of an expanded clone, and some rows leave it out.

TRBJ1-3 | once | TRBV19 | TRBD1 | CASSIGQGADTIYF | TGTGCCAGTAGTATCGGACAGGGGGCAGACACCATATATTTT
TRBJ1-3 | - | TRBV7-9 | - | CASSFPRTESSGNTIYF | TGTGCCAGCAGCTTCCCCCGAACAGAGAGCTCTGGAAACACCATATATTTT
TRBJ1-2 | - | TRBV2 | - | CASSVQNGYTF | TGTGCCAGCAGTGTTCAAAATGGCTACACCTTC
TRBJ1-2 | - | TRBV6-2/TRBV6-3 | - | CASSPGLTYGYTF | TGTGCCAGCAGTCCGGGACTGACCTATGGCTACACCTTC
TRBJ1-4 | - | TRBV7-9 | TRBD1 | CASSLGTGSNEKLFF | TGTGCCAGCAGCTTAGGGACAGGGTCTAATGAAAAACTGTTTTTT
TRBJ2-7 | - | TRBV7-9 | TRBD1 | CASSSRTGAVVQYF | TGTGCCAGCAGCTCAAGGACAGGGGCGGTAGTGCAGTACTTC
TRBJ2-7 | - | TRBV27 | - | CASSLSRDRPYEQYF | TGTGCCAGCAGTTTATCGCGGGACCGCCCCTACGAGCAGTACTTC
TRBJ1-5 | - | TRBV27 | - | CASSPSVHQPQHF | TGTGCCAGCAGCCCGTCGGTCCATCAGCCCCAGCATTTT
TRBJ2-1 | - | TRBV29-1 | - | CSVEVGLSYNEQFF | TGCAGCGTTGAAGTGGGACTCTCCTACAATGAGCAGTTCTTC
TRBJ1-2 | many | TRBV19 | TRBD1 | CASSITGTGAPYGYTF | TGTGCCAGTAGTATAACTGGAACAGGGGCCCCCTATGGCTACACCTTC
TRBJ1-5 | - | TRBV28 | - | CASSSPGVNQPQHF | TGTGCCAGCAGCTCCCCAGGGGTTAATCAGCCCCAGCATTTT
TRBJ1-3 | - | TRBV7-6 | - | CASSPRTGNTIYF | TGTGCCAGCAGCCCGCGTACTGGAAACACCATATATTTT
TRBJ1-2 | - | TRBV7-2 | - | CASSLDRQQGYTF | TGTGCCAGCAGCTTAGATAGACAGCAGGGCTACACCTTC
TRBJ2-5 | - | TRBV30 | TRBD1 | CAWSAGGVGTQYF | TGTGCCTGGAGTGCAGGGGGCGTAGGGACCCAGTACTTC
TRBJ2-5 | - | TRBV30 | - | CAWRTGWETQYF | TGTGCCTGGAGGACAGGTTGGGAGACCCAGTACTTC
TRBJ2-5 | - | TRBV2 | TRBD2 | CASSEAGEGETQYF | TGTGCCAGCAGTGAAGCCGGGGAGGGAGAGACCCAGTACTTC
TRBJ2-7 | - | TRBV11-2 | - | CASSVGSLNEQYF | TGTGCCAGCAGCGTCGGGTCTTTAAACGAGCAGTACTTC
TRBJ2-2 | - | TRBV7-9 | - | CASSHLGVTGELFF | TGTGCCAGCAGCCATTTAGGGGTAACCGGGGAGCTGTTTTTT
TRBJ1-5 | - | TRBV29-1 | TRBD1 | CSHSTGLGQPQHF | TGCAGCCACTCGACAGGGTTGGGGCAGCCCCAGCATTTT
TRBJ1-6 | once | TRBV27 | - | CASSLASSYNSPLHF | TGTGCCAGCAGTTTAGCGTCCTCCTATAATTCACCCCTCCACTTT
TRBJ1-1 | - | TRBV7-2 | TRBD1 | CASSLFGQGDEEAFF | TGTGCCAGCAGCTTATTTGGGCAGGGGGATGAAGAAGCTTTCTTT
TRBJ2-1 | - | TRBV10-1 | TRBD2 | CASSEGGSSYNEQFF | TGCGCCAGCAGTGAAGGCGGGAGTTCCTACAATGAGCAGTTCTTC
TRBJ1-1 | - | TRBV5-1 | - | CASSLVPGMNTEAFF | TGCGCCAGCAGCTTGGTTCCGGGTATGAACACTGAAGCTTTCTTT
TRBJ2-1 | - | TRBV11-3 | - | CASSLEGQNPYNEQFF | TGTGCCAGCAGCTTAGAAGGACAGAATCCTTACAATGAACAGTTCTTC
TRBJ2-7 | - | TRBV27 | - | CASSLREQYF | TGTGCCAGCAGCCTACGAGAGCAGTACTTC
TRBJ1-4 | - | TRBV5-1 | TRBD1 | CASSLAVGGLNEKLFF | TGCGCCAGCAGCTTGGCCGTAGGGGGCCTTAATGAAAAACTGTTTTTT
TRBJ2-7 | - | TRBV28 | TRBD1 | CASSTSGTEGDEQYF | TGTGCCAGCAGTACGTCCGGGACAGAAGGTGACGAGCAGTACTTC
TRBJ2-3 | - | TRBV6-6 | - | CASSYGGRSTDTQYF | TGTGCCAGCAGTTACGGCGGGCGGAGCACAGATACGCAGTATTTT
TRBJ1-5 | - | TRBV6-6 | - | CASKRDPSNQPQHF | TGTGCCAGCAAGCGGGACCCCTCGAATCAGCCCCAGCATTTT
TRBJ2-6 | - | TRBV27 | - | CASSKTDGGSGANVLTF | TGTGCCAGCAGTAAGACTGATGGAGGCTCTGGGGCCAACGTCCTGACTTTC
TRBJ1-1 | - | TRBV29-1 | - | CSGGQKNTEAFF | TGCAGCGGTGGACAGAAGAACACTGAAGCTTTCTTT
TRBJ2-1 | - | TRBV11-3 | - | CASSLGRSGPSSYNEQFF | TGTGCCAGCAGCTTAGGTCGAAGCGGGCCGAGCTCCTACAATGAGCAGTTCTTC
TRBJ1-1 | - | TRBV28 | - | CASSLRRTVRTEAFF | TGTGCCAGCAGTTTAAGGCGGACAGTTCGCACTGAAGCTTTCTTT